A selection of T cell receptor beta chains follows, all from one sample in a study of patients and donors after allogeneic stem cell transplantation. In TCRdb, the RT-PCR reads were re-called with MiXCR into one record per CDR3 protein. The top ten clones hold 5% to 7.5% of a sample with about 960,000 distinct CDR3 sequences, under 20% of them seen once. Source material: blood, either unsorted or a sorted T cell fraction (not recorded which). All receptors derive from a human donor who was either an allogeneic HSCT recipient or a stem cell or donor lymphocyte infusion donor (not recorded which). It is not recorded whose cells these are; they may come from a transplant donor. The conserved cysteine and the conserved F or W are not part of the CDR3 here. Clone size is stated in some rows and not others, as once, few, many or a class when expanded.

TRBV12-3/TRBV12-4,many,ASSSFSYEQY
TRBV6-1,few,ASMGASGGRLSSTDTQY
TRBV5-1,-,ASTAGGGPGELF
TRBV12-3/TRBV12-4,-,ASSALGAGTDTQY
TRBV29-1,few,SVDGGNEGYT
TRBV6-1,few,ASSEIATRGSSYNSPLH
TRBV11-2,few,ASSLVGREGNIQY
TRBV4-3,-,ASSQGSSGGALINEQF
TRBV28,-,ASSFGYENTEAF
TRBV7-2,-,ASSLGVGVFYNEQF
TRBV6-1,-,ASSIKDRETQY
TRBV6-1,many,ASSGGSSNQPQH
TRBV29-1,few,SVSPGPPDTQY
TRBV4-1,few,ASSQDSGTGGWSEKLF
TRBV12-3/TRBV12-4,-,ASRKVQGPSSGNTIY
TRBV5-1,few,ASTRASRLNSPLH
TRBV19,few,ASTPRRQGSNYGYT
TRBV11-2,few,ASSLAAGISTDTQY
TRBV24-1,-,ATSDLDSVTSPTYEQY
TRBV20-1,-,SAGLGLARTDTQY
TRBV6-5,-,ASSYDPGGTYEQY
TRBV6-2/TRBV6-3,once,ASNRRDYEQY
TRBV18,once,ASSINRGITDTQY
TRBV20-1,few,SASGDSSYNEQF
TRBV6-1,few,ASSETNSNQPQH
TRBV5-1,-,ASSLVGGGGQPQH
TRBV7-3,-,ASSSKPAKDTQY
TRBV20-1,many,SASTTGQGSRTQY
TRBV7-2,few,ASSSSPVSAYGYT
TRBV12-3/TRBV12-4,many,ASSFQYSFTEAF
TRBV7-9,-,ASSLGRGLRDSEQY
TRBV20-1,-,SARDRTSGRGGTQY
TRBV3-1,few,ASSARLSYNEQF
TRBV6-1,few,ASGSTGSFYEQY